This T cell receptor (beta chain) derives from a study of T cell responses to AZD1222 COVID-19 vaccine. Study observations and caveats: Vaccine-related CD4 TCRs covered spike, predominating at 160-218 and 743-854. Elevations in Spike-specific TCR breadth and depth followed administration of two AZD1222 doses. At baseline, just a handful of AZD1222 recipients tested seropositive.

V lost 6 bases, J lost 1 base, and 7 bases stayed unmatched. Germline CDR1 is MDHEN and CDR2 is SYDVKM. The CDR3 runs to 16 residues. Concerning this clone: Its antigen is unidentified.

Clones were read by immunoSEQ multiplex PCR, and TCRdb kept only the in-frame ones, dropping some. The profile covers 140,000 to 150,000 clones, with 75% to 90% appearing a single time and approximately 1.5% taken by the ten largest. The V call is TRBV28, the J call TRBJ1-4; 8 bases map to TRBD1. The sequence was collected from an adult in good health. The specimen comprised peripheral blood, sampled on day 0 of AZD1222 vaccination. CDR3 loop: CASSTGTGGTNEKLFF. The CDR3 nucleotides are TGTGCCAGCAGCACCGGGACAGGTGGAACTAATGAAAAACTGTTTTTT.